The rows below give T cell receptor beta chains drawn from one sample of a study of cytomegalovirus exposure and HLA in healthy donors. Repertoires were generated with immunoSEQ multiplex PCR, while TCRdb's copy carries only in-frame clones and drops some. Of about 54,000 clones in the sample, approximately 89% are singletons; the top ten hold about 8.1%. The specimen sequenced was PBMCs. The receptors were gathered from a young woman in good health and CMV-seropositive. CDR3s include the opening cysteine and the closing phenylalanine or tryptophan. Each record gives: V gene, CDR3 protein.

TRBV5-4 CASSPDREMGGYTF
TRBV6-1 CASSETGDVYEQYF
TRBV6-5 CASTGDRGVSPLHF
TRBV28 CASSSLGTSAYNEQFF
TRBV9 CASSVGTSGVYNKFF
TRBV7-2 CASSLAVGERTLFF
TRBV7-3 CASTSAPGEFFLGTQYF
TRBV5-4 CASSRGSGGGIQETQYF
TRBV6-5 CASSDTYGYTF
TRBV6-4 CASSEGSSGANVLTF
TRBV6-1 CASSEYERRELFF
TRBV5-1 CASRVAGGRETQYF
TRBV27 CASSSGGQPNRPQHF
TRBV10-3 CAISADRVEAFF
TRBV29-1 CSVDQGKPEAFF
TRBV5-4 CASSLSSPYEQYF
TRBV9 CASSVESGGAELAKNIQYF
TRBV25-1 CASRDRGNTEAFF
TRBV7-9 CASSPITGRSYEQYF
TRBV6-4 CASRRGGASDTQYF
TRBV27 CASSQLSMGTAIQETQYF
TRBV7-7 CASSLSRGNQPQHF
TRBV20-1 CSARTGYEQYF
TRBV19 CASSTGGGNYEQYF
TRBV11-2 CASSSQKGYTEAFF